This note documents a single T cell receptor beta chain sequence. Repertoires were generated with immunoSEQ multiplex PCR, while TCRdb's copy carries only in-frame clones and drops some. The sample has fewer than 350,000 clones; around 90% are singletons. The sample originates from a study of blood T cell repertoires in COVID-19. Study as a whole: COVID-19 samples collected from the United States, Italy and Spain covered acute and convalescent phases. PBMCs, B-cell-depleted T cells, or T cells provided the cDNA or gDNA that made up the material.

This sequence originates from a man aged 18-30 years with active or convalescent COVID-19. The sample comprised peripheral blood.

The CDR3: CASSLTGAQETQYF. Written as DNA, the CDR3 is TGTGCCAGCAGCTTGACGGGAGCCCAAGAGACCCAGTACTTC. The J gene is TRBJ2-5, the V gene TRBV5-6, with TRBD2 as a possible D gene (6 bases). Trimming left V 1 base short and J 1 base short, with 8 bases between. This CDR3 is built from 14 residues. CDR1 SGHDT and CDR2 YYEEEE come from the germline V gene.